This T cell receptor (beta chain) was sequenced during a study of T-cell reconstitution after alpha-beta-depleted transplantation in children. Library preparation (for TCRbeta) was performed with unique molecular identifiers. TCRdb re-called the PCR reads through MiXCR, storing one row per CDR3 protein. This table has about 270,000 distinct CDR3 sequences, over 8% appearing once. Trimming removed 10 bases from V and 5 bases from J, with 17 bases in between. The CDR3 consists of 13 residues. Per germline, CDR1 ENHRY and CDR2 SYGVKD. The sequenced sample was PBMCs from the stem cell graft donor, obtained from the stem cell graft. V gene TRBV10-3 combines with J gene TRBJ1-1; D gene uncertain. The clonotype was recovered from a human donor who donated a stem cell graft to a child with SCID. CDR3 residues: CATLLDPGTEAFF. CDR3 DNA: TGTGCCACTTTACTTGACCCGGGGACTGAAGCTTTCTTT.